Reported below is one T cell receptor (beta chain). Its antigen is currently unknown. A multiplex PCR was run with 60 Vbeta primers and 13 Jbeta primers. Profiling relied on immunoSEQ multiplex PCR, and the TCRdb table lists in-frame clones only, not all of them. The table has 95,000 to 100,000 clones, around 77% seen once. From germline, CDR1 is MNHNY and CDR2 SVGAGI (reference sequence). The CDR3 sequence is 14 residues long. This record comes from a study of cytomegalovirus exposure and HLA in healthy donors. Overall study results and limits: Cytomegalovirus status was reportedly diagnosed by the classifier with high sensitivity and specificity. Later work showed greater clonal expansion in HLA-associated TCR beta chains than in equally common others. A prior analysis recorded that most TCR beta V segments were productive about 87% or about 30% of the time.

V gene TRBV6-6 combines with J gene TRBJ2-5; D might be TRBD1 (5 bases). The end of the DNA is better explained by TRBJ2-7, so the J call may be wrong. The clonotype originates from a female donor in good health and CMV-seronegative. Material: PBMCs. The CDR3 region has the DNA TGTGCCAGCAGTTGGGGCAGGGCCTCCTACGAGCAGTACTTC. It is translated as CASSWGRASYEQYF.